These T cell receptor beta chains were read from a single sample in a study of T-cell reconstitution after alpha-beta-depleted transplantation in children. TCRdb fed the PCR reads into MiXCR, producing one record per CDR3 protein. The sample has over 550,000 distinct CDR3 sequences; roughly a tenth are singletons. The material was PBMCs from the stem cell graft donor, obtained from the stem cell graft. The receptors here all came from a human donor who donated a stem cell graft to a child with acute myeloid leukemia. Each CDR3 is given with its conserved first and last residue. D genes are given only for firm matches. Expanded clones get a size class; other rows say once, few or many, or leave the size out.

many	TRBV6-2/TRBV6-3	TRBJ1-1	-	TGTGCCAGCAGTTACATAGACAGCATGAACACTGAAGCTTTCTTT	CASSYIDSMNTEAFF
-	TRBV9	TRBJ2-7	TRBD2	TGTGCCAGCAGCGCGACTAGCACCAAGAACTACGAGCAGTACTTC	CASSATSTKNYEQYF
many	TRBV18	TRBJ2-3	-	TGTGCCAGCTCACCGGAGGGGGGCACAGATACGCAGTATTTT	CASSPEGGTDTQYF
-	TRBV27	TRBJ2-3	-	TGTGCCAGCAGGTCCCTTTTCGGGCGCACAGATACGCAGTATTTT	CASRSLFGRTDTQYF
many	TRBV5-1	TRBJ2-7	-	TGCGCCAGCATCTCTACCCTACGGGAGAGGTACGAGCAGTACTTC	CASISTLRERYEQYF
-	TRBV20-1	TRBJ2-2	TRBD1	TGCAGTGCCCCGGGACAGGGAGACACCGGGGAGCTGTTTTTT	CSAPGQGDTGELFF
few	TRBV20-1	TRBJ2-7	TRBD2	TGCAGTGCCGGACTAGCGGCTGAGCAGTACTTC	CSAGLAAEQYF
few	TRBV6-1	TRBJ1-3	-	TGTGCCAGCAGTGAATCTGCCCTTGGAAACACCATATATTTT	CASSESALGNTIYF
few	TRBV6-2/TRBV6-3	TRBJ2-7	TRBD1	TGTGCCAGCAGTGACCCGGGACAGGGATCCCCCTACGAGCAGTACTTC	CASSDPGQGSPYEQYF
few	TRBV20-1	TRBJ2-5	-	TGCAGTGCCGTACCCACCCCGGTCTCGCCCCAGTACTTC	CSAVPTPVSPQYF
-	TRBV7-6	TRBJ2-3	TRBD2	TGTGCCAGCAGCACCTTAGCGGGAGGGAGCACAGATACGCAGTATTTT	CASSTLAGGSTDTQYF
few	TRBV29-1	TRBJ2-1	-	TGCAGCGTTGAAAGTCTAGCTCTCTACAATGAGCAGTTCTTC	CSVESLALYNEQFF
-	TRBV4-2	TRBJ2-7	-	TGTGCCAGCAGCCAAGGGACGGGAGACCTCTACGAGCAGTACTTC	CASSQGTGDLYEQYF
-	TRBV20-1	TRBJ1-4	-	TGCAGTGCTCCCGAGAAGGTTGGCGGTGAAAAACTGTTTTTT	CSAPEKVGGEKLFF
many	TRBV4-2	TRBJ1-3	-	TGTGCCAGCAGCCAAGAGACGGGGGGCGCCGGAAACACCATATATTTT	CASSQETGGAGNTIYF
-	TRBV29-1	TRBJ1-2	-	TGCAGCGTTGAAACATACGGCTACACCTTC	CSVETYGYTF
many	TRBV25-1	TRBJ2-3	TRBD2	TGTGCCAGCAGTCCTCCTACTCGACTAGCGGGAGGGCCTACGGATACGCAGTATTTT	CASSPPTRLAGGPTDTQYF
many	TRBV27	TRBJ2-3	TRBD1	TGTGCCAGCAGTTTATCTGGGACAGGGAACACAGATACGCAGTATTTT	CASSLSGTGNTDTQYF
many	TRBV11-2	TRBJ2-7	TRBD2	TGTGCCAGCAGCTTAGATCTAGCGGAGTTCTACGAGCAGTACTTC	CASSLDLAEFYEQYF
-	TRBV28	TRBJ2-3	TRBD2	TGTGCCAGCAGTTCTACCCGAGGACTAGCGGGAAATACGCAGTATTTT	CASSSTRGLAGNTQYF
many	TRBV20-1	TRBJ2-1	-	TGCAGTGCACCAACCCTTACGGAGGGATTTAGGAATGAGCAGTTCTTC	CSAPTLTEGFRNEQFF
-	TRBV28	TRBJ1-4	-	TGTGCCAGCAGTAACCGGGGACGGAGCGAAAAACTGTTTTTT	CASSNRGRSEKLFF
-	TRBV7-9	TRBJ2-7	TRBD1	TGTGCCAGCAGCCCGACAGGGGTGAATCACGAGCAGTACTTC	CASSPTGVNHEQYF
few	TRBV11-2	TRBJ2-2	-	TGTGCCAGCAGCTTCTATGTGGAGCTGTTTTTT	CASSFYVELFF
few	TRBV4-3	TRBJ2-1	-	TGCGCCAGCAGCCAAGACCTCCTCAATGAGCAGTTCTTC	CASSQDLLNEQFF
-	TRBV6-5	TRBJ2-7	-	TGTGCCAGCAGTTATGGAGCGGCCTCCTACGAGCAGTACTTC	CASSYGAASYEQYF
few	TRBV7-9	TRBJ2-7	-	TGTGCCAGCAGCTCGAGGGACACCTCAGATACCTACGAGCAGTACTTC	CASSSRDTSDTYEQYF
-	TRBV10-3	TRBJ1-6	-	TGTGCCATCAGTGATTCTATGGTTAGGACAGTTCCTAATTCACCCCTCCACTTT	CAISDSMVRTVPNSPLHF
few	TRBV12-3/TRBV12-4	TRBJ1-1	-	TGTGCCAGCAGCCCTGGGGCGGCTAACACTGAAGCTTTCTTT	CASSPGAANTEAFF
many	TRBV15	TRBJ2-7	-	TGTGCCACCAGCGGGGGACGGAGTTCCTACGAGCAGTACTTC	CATSGGRSSYEQYF
-	TRBV6-1	TRBJ2-7	TRBD1	TGTGCCAGCAGGCACAGGGGCTCCTACGAGCAGTACTTC	CASRHRGSYEQYF
-	TRBV19	TRBJ2-2	TRBD1	TGTGCCAGTAGCAAAGGGGGACAGGGACACACCGGGGAGCTGTTTTTT	CASSKGGQGHTGELFF
few	TRBV15	TRBJ1-4	-	TGTGCCACCAGCGGCCGGGTGACAACTAATGAAAAACTGTTTTTT	CATSGRVTTNEKLFF
few	TRBV11-2	TRBJ1-1	TRBD1	TGTGCCAGCAGCAAAAACCGGGACAGGGACACTGAAGCTTTCTTT	CASSKNRDRDTEAFF
-	TRBV30	TRBJ2-7	-	TGTGCCTGGAGCAGCTTATACGAGCAGTACTTC	CAWSSLYEQYF
few	TRBV20-1	TRBJ1-1	-	TGCAGTGAATCCGGGGCACCGAACACTGAAGCTTTCTTT	CSESGAPNTEAFF
many	TRBV29-1	TRBJ2-4	-	TGCAGCGTTCTGCAGGGGACAGCCAAAAACATTCAGTACTTC	CSVLQGTAKNIQYF
-	TRBV7-2	TRBJ2-5	-	TGTGCCAGCAGCCCCGCCGGCCAAGGGAGGGAGACCCAGTACTTC	CASSPAGQGRETQYF
once	TRBV2	TRBJ1-1	-	TGTGCCATCTGTTTAAGGTCTGAAGCTTTCTTT	CAICLRSEAFF
few	TRBV7-2	TRBJ2-7	-	TGTGCCAGCAGCTTAGTCTGGACCGTAAGGTACGAGCAGTACTTC	CASSLVWTVRYEQYF
few	TRBV7-2	TRBJ1-3	-	TGTGCCAGCAGCTTGAGAGGGGGTACCGTAGGAAACACCATATATTTT	CASSLRGGTVGNTIYF
-	TRBV2	TRBJ1-1	TRBD1	TGTGCCAGCAGTTCCGACAGGGAGACTGAAGCTTTCTTT	CASSSDRETEAFF
-	TRBV9	TRBJ1-2	-	TGTGCCAGCAGCACGGCAATTACTAACTATGGCTACACCTTC	CASSTAITNYGYTF
-	TRBV20-1	TRBJ2-7	-	TGCAGTGCTAGAGAGATCGGACTCCCCTACGAGCAGTACTTC	CSAREIGLPYEQYF
many	TRBV20-1	TRBJ2-1	TRBD2	TGCAGTGCTAAGCTAGCGGGAGGAACCAATGAGCAGTTCTTC	CSAKLAGGTNEQFF
-	TRBV6-2/TRBV6-3	TRBJ2-7	TRBD2	TGTGCCAGCCATCTTGAGAAGGCGGGAGCCCTCGGGACTCCCCCTCCCGAGCAGTACTTC	CASHLEKAGALGTPPPEQYF
many	TRBV29-1	TRBJ2-1	-	TGCAGCGTTGACCGGGATCTCTACAATGAGCAGTTCTTC	CSVDRDLYNEQFF
few	TRBV20-1	TRBJ2-2	-	TGCTGTGCTAGAGATGAACGTGCCCTGGTCACCGGGGAGCTGTTTTTT	CCARDERALVTGELFF
few	TRBV20-1	TRBJ1-3	-	TGCAGTGCTATAATGGGTTGGGCTGGCTCTGGAAACACCATATATTTT	CSAIMGWAGSGNTIYF
few	TRBV12-3/TRBV12-4	TRBJ1-4	TRBD1	TGTGCCAGCACTATACAACAGGGGGCTCGTGAAAAACTGTTTTTT	CASTIQQGAREKLFF